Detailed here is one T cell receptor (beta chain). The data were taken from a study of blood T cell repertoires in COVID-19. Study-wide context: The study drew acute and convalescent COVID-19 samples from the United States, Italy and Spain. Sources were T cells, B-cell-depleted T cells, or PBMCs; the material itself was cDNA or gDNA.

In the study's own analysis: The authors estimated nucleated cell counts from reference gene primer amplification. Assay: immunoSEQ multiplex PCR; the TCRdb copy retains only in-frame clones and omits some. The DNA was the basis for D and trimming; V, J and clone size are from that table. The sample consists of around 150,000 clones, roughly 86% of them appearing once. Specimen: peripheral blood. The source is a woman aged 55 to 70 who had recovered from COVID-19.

CDR3 nucleotides: TGTGCCAGCAGCTTGGAGAGGGTCTCAACCGGGGAGCTGTTTTTT. Translating gives CASSLERVSTGELFF. This rearrangement joins TRBV7-9 to TRBJ2-2; tentatively, D is TRBD2 (5 bases). Per the germline V gene, CDR1 is SEHNR and CDR2 is FQNEAQ (reference sequence). The CDR3 extends over 15 amino acids. Between the trimmed V and J ends, which lost 3 bases and 5 bases, there was a span of 13 bases. Based on the CDR3 plus reference TRBV7-9 and TRBJ2-2, the full variable domain is DTGVSQNPRHKITKRGQNVTFRCDPISEHNRLYWYRQTLGQGPEFLTYFQNEAQLEKSRLLSDRFSAERPKGSFSTLEIQRTEQGDSAMYLCASSLERVSTGELFFGEGSRLTVL.